This T cell receptor beta chain stems from a study of blood T cells in healthy people across ages. In the study overall: When template switching was applied, about one barcoded beta molecule was captured per two T cells.

The use of a sample-barcoded 5' primer and a J-beta primer mix characterized a second PCR of roughly 7 to 11 cycles. TCRdb recomputed calls from the 5' RACE reads with MiXCR, one row per CDR3 protein. The table includes around 780,000 distinct CDR3 sequences, just over 55% detected once. Germline trimming cut 2 bases from V and 0 bases from J; bases unmatched to any gene: 6. The CDR3 is 17 amino acids. From germline, CDR1 is ENHRY and CDR2 SYGVKD. This clonotype was sampled from a man aged 40-49 years in good health. The sequenced material came from blood. The chain combines TRBV10-3 with TRBJ2-3, with 9 bases that match TRBD1. The DNA of the CDR3 is TGTGCCATCAGTGAGCCGGGACAGGGAGAGAGCACAGATACGCAGTATTTT. It translates to CAISEPGQGESTDTQYF.